This is a list of T cell receptor beta chains from one sample in a study of OX40 agonist ivuxolimab in advanced cancers. Clones were read by immunoSEQ multiplex PCR, and TCRdb kept only the in-frame ones, dropping some. The sample lists roughly 76,000 clones; roughly 88% were seen once. The specimen comprised CD4+ or CD8+ T cells sorted from blood, sampled in a trial of the OX40 agonist ivuxolimab. All receptors come from an adult with an advanced solid tumor such as melanoma, head and neck, liver or kidney cancer. Both conserved end residues are part of each CDR3. The D gene is left open where the match is weak. Clone size is given for some rows only: seen once, a few or many times, or a class if the clone is expanded.

d_gene: .; j_gene: TRBJ1-2; v_gene: TRBV28; abundance: .; CDR3nt: TGTGCCAGCAGTTCGGTAGGACAGATCTATGGCTACACCTTC; CDR3aa: CASSSVGQIYGYTF
d_gene: TRBD2; j_gene: TRBJ2-7; v_gene: TRBV19; abundance: .; CDR3nt: TGTGCCAGTAGTATAGTTCTAGCGGGGTTCACCTATGAGCAGTACTTC; CDR3aa: CASSIVLAGFTYEQYF
d_gene: .; j_gene: TRBJ2-3; v_gene: TRBV7-3; abundance: .; CDR3nt: TGTGCCAGCAGCTTAGCGGGTAGCACAGATACGCAGTATTTT; CDR3aa: CASSLAGSTDTQYF
d_gene: .; j_gene: TRBJ2-3; v_gene: TRBV6-1; abundance: .; CDR3nt: TGTGCCAGCAGTGGAGCAGATACGCAGTATTTT; CDR3aa: CASSGADTQYF
d_gene: .; j_gene: TRBJ2-7; v_gene: TRBV6-5; abundance: .; CDR3nt: TGTGCCAGCTATAATGGGGTCCACGAGCAGTACTTC; CDR3aa: CASYNGVHEQYF
d_gene: .; j_gene: TRBJ2-3; v_gene: TRBV19; abundance: few; CDR3nt: TGTGCCAGTAGTTGGGCGCGGGTTAGCACAGATACGCAGTATTTT; CDR3aa: CASSWARVSTDTQYF
d_gene: TRBD1; j_gene: TRBJ1-3; v_gene: TRBV27; abundance: .; CDR3nt: TGTGCCAGCAGGCAACAGGGGGGAAACACCATATATTTT; CDR3aa: CASRQQGGNTIYF
d_gene: .; j_gene: TRBJ1-4; v_gene: TRBV6-6; abundance: .; CDR3nt: TGTGCCAGCAGTCTAAGCTTGGAAGAAAAACTGTTTTTT; CDR3aa: CASSLSLEEKLFF
d_gene: .; j_gene: TRBJ1-5; v_gene: TRBV5-5; abundance: once; CDR3nt: TGTGCCAGCAGCGAGTTGGTCGGTCGGGGGTATGATGGGTTATATCAGCCCCAGCATTTT; CDR3aa: CASSELVGRGYDGLYQPQHF
d_gene: .; j_gene: TRBJ2-7; v_gene: TRBV11-2; abundance: .; CDR3nt: TGTGCCAGCAGCATACAGGGCTACGAGCAGTACTTC; CDR3aa: CASSIQGYEQYF
d_gene: TRBD1; j_gene: TRBJ1-2; v_gene: TRBV6-1; abundance: .; CDR3nt: TGTGCCAGCAGTGAAGCTGACAGGGACTCTTATGGCTACACCTTC; CDR3aa: CASSEADRDSYGYTF
d_gene: .; j_gene: TRBJ2-7; v_gene: TRBV7-3; abundance: .; CDR3nt: TGTGCCAGCAGCTCATCACCGGGCTACGAGCAGTACTTC; CDR3aa: CASSSSPGYEQYF
d_gene: TRBD1; j_gene: TRBJ1-2; v_gene: TRBV5-6; abundance: .; CDR3nt: TGTGCCAGCAGGAAGGGACAGGGCGACTATGGCTACACCTTC; CDR3aa: CASRKGQGDYGYTF
d_gene: .; j_gene: TRBJ1-2; v_gene: TRBV18; abundance: .; CDR3nt: TGTGCCAGCTCACCAACAGAACTAGCTATCGGCTACACCTTC; CDR3aa: CASSPTELAIGYTF
d_gene: .; j_gene: TRBJ1-1; v_gene: TRBV5-4; abundance: .; CDR3nt: TGTGCCAGCAGCAAGCCCCCGCGGGGAACTGAAGCTTTCTTT; CDR3aa: CASSKPPRGTEAFF
d_gene: .; j_gene: TRBJ1-2; v_gene: TRBV4-1; abundance: .; CDR3nt: TGCGCCAGCAGCTTAAAACCCGGGGACGGGAACTATGGCTACACCTTC; CDR3aa: CASSLKPGDGNYGYTF
d_gene: .; j_gene: TRBJ1-3; v_gene: TRBV5-1; abundance: .; CDR3nt: TGCGCCAGCAGCTCGGGGACGGTCTCTGGAAACACCATATATTTT; CDR3aa: CASSSGTVSGNTIYF
d_gene: .; j_gene: TRBJ2-6; v_gene: TRBV19; abundance: .; CDR3nt: TGTGCCAGTAGAAATCAGGGTTTCGGGGCCAACGTCCTGACTTTC; CDR3aa: CASRNQGFGANVLTF
d_gene: TRBD1; j_gene: TRBJ1-4; v_gene: TRBV4-2; abundance: .; CDR3nt: TGTGCCAGCAGCCAAGGAGGGACAGGGGCTGAAAAACTGTTTTTT; CDR3aa: CASSQGGTGAEKLFF
d_gene: TRBD2; j_gene: TRBJ2-7; v_gene: TRBV7-9; abundance: .; CDR3nt: TGTGCCAGCAGCTCAACAGCGCTAGCGGGAGTGGGGGGGCAGTACTTC; CDR3aa: CASSSTALAGVGGQYF
d_gene: TRBD2; j_gene: TRBJ2-7; v_gene: TRBV6-6; abundance: .; CDR3nt: TGTGCCAGCAGTTCCCGGACTAGCGGGGGTGCTGAGCAGTACTTC; CDR3aa: CASSSRTSGGAEQYF
d_gene: .; j_gene: TRBJ1-3; v_gene: TRBV6-1; abundance: .; CDR3nt: TGTGCCAGCAGGTTACAGGGTTCTGGAAACACCATATATTTT; CDR3aa: CASRLQGSGNTIYF
d_gene: TRBD1; j_gene: TRBJ2-3; v_gene: TRBV5-6; abundance: .; CDR3nt: TGTGCCAGCAGCTTAGGGGACAGGGGGACAGATACGCAGTATTTT; CDR3aa: CASSLGDRGTDTQYF
d_gene: TRBD2; j_gene: TRBJ2-3; v_gene: TRBV4-2; abundance: few; CDR3nt: TGTGCCAGCAGCCCAAAGGGGGGACTAGCGGGACTCACAGATACGCAGTATTTT; CDR3aa: CASSPKGGLAGLTDTQYF
d_gene: .; j_gene: TRBJ2-3; v_gene: TRBV29-1; abundance: .; CDR3nt: TGCAGCGTACCCGGGACCGACACAGATACGCAGTATTTT; CDR3aa: CSVPGTDTDTQYF
d_gene: .; j_gene: TRBJ2-1; v_gene: TRBV27; abundance: .; CDR3nt: TGTGCCAGCAGTCCCCCTGCTTCCGGGACCCAGCCTGAGCAGTTCTTC; CDR3aa: CASSPPASGTQPEQFF
d_gene: .; j_gene: TRBJ1-4; v_gene: TRBV27; abundance: once; CDR3nt: TGTGCCAGCAGTTTAAGGTCAGGCTTTAATGAAAAACTGTTTTTT; CDR3aa: CASSLRSGFNEKLFF
d_gene: .; j_gene: TRBJ2-2; v_gene: TRBV6-5; abundance: .; CDR3nt: TGTGCCAGCAGTTCACGAGGGCGTTTCACCGGGGAGCTGTTTTTT; CDR3aa: CASSSRGRFTGELFF
d_gene: .; j_gene: TRBJ1-5; v_gene: TRBV5-5; abundance: few; CDR3nt: TGTGCCAGCAGCCAATTTGGGGGATTTAGCAATCAGCCCCAGCATTTT; CDR3aa: CASSQFGGFSNQPQHF
d_gene: .; j_gene: TRBJ2-7; v_gene: TRBV27; abundance: .; CDR3nt: TGTGCCAGCAGTAGAACAATAACTGGCTACGAGCAGTACTTC; CDR3aa: CASSRTITGYEQYF
d_gene: .; j_gene: TRBJ2-3; v_gene: TRBV10-3; abundance: .; CDR3nt: TGTGCCATCCGTCCCGAAGGTCAGGCAGATACGCAGTATTTT; CDR3aa: CAIRPEGQADTQYF
d_gene: TRBD2; j_gene: TRBJ2-3; v_gene: TRBV27; abundance: once; CDR3nt: TGTGCCAGCAGTTTAACAGGAGGGCTAGCGGGAGATACAGATACGCAGTATTTT; CDR3aa: CASSLTGGLAGDTDTQYF
d_gene: TRBD2; j_gene: TRBJ2-2; v_gene: TRBV2; abundance: .; CDR3nt: TGTGCCAGCAGTTGGGGACTAGCGGGAAAGAACACCGGGGAGCTGTTTTTT; CDR3aa: CASSWGLAGKNTGELFF
d_gene: .; j_gene: TRBJ2-1; v_gene: TRBV2; abundance: .; CDR3nt: TGTGCCAGCGCTAAGTTGGGGGAGTCTCGTGAGCAGTTCTTC; CDR3aa: CASAKLGESREQFF
d_gene: .; j_gene: TRBJ1-1; v_gene: TRBV19; abundance: .; CDR3nt: TGTGCCAGTAGTCCCCAGGGGAAGAACACTGAAGCTTTCTTT; CDR3aa: CASSPQGKNTEAFF
d_gene: .; j_gene: TRBJ1-2; v_gene: TRBV28; abundance: .; CDR3nt: TGTGCCAGCAGTTTAGGGGGGGGCAACTATGGCTACACCTTC; CDR3aa: CASSLGGGNYGYTF
d_gene: .; j_gene: TRBJ2-5; v_gene: TRBV6-5; abundance: once; CDR3nt: TGTGCCAGCAGTTACTCGACAAGCCGGAACCAAGAGACCCAGTACTTC; CDR3aa: CASSYSTSRNQETQYF
d_gene: TRBD1; j_gene: TRBJ2-1; v_gene: TRBV7-9; abundance: .; CDR3nt: TGTGCCAGCAGCTTAGCTTTCAGGGACAGTGAGCAGTTCTTC; CDR3aa: CASSLAFRDSEQFF
d_gene: .; j_gene: TRBJ2-7; v_gene: TRBV7-5; abundance: .; CDR3nt: TGTGCCAGCAGCCTAACTGATAGCGGGGGCTACGAGCAGTACTTC; CDR3aa: CASSLTDSGGYEQYF
d_gene: TRBD1; j_gene: TRBJ2-1; v_gene: TRBV2; abundance: .; CDR3nt: TGTGCCAGCGATCCGGGACAGGGATACAATGAGCAGTTCTTC; CDR3aa: CASDPGQGYNEQFF
d_gene: TRBD1; j_gene: TRBJ2-7; v_gene: TRBV5-1; abundance: .; CDR3nt: TGCGCCAGCAGCTGGACAGGGCCTAGTTACGAGCAGTACTTC; CDR3aa: CASSWTGPSYEQYF
d_gene: TRBD2; j_gene: TRBJ2-7; v_gene: TRBV29-1; abundance: .; CDR3nt: TGCAGCGTTAGGACTAGTGCGATGAGCGAGCAGTACTTC; CDR3aa: CSVRTSAMSEQYF
d_gene: TRBD2; j_gene: TRBJ2-7; v_gene: TRBV4-1; abundance: once; CDR3nt: TGCGCCAGCAGCCAAGATAAACTAGCGGGAGTCTTCCTCTCCTACGAGCAGTACTTC; CDR3aa: CASSQDKLAGVFLSYEQYF
d_gene: .; j_gene: TRBJ2-1; v_gene: TRBV2; abundance: once; CDR3nt: TGTGCCAGCGCCCTTTACAATGAGCAGTTCTTC; CDR3aa: CASALYNEQFF
d_gene: TRBD1; j_gene: TRBJ1-4; v_gene: TRBV5-1; abundance: .; CDR3nt: TGCGCCAGCCAGGGACAGGGTAATGAAAAACTGTTTTTT; CDR3aa: CASQGQGNEKLFF
d_gene: .; j_gene: TRBJ1-1; v_gene: TRBV2; abundance: .; CDR3nt: TGTGCCAGCAGTTTATTAGGAGTAGTGAGCACTGAAGCTTTCTTT; CDR3aa: CASSLLGVVSTEAFF
d_gene: TRBD1; j_gene: TRBJ2-7; v_gene: TRBV9; abundance: once; CDR3nt: TGTGCCAGCAGCCCGCGAGGGGCGGACAGGGGGCTTGAGCAGTACTTC; CDR3aa: CASSPRGADRGLEQYF
d_gene: .; j_gene: TRBJ2-5; v_gene: TRBV15; abundance: once; CDR3nt: TGTGCCACCAGCAGAGATCATTGGGGGCAAGAGACCCAGTACTTC; CDR3aa: CATSRDHWGQETQYF
d_gene: .; j_gene: TRBJ1-5; v_gene: TRBV27; abundance: few; CDR3nt: TGTGCCAGTGCCCAGATGGGGGATCAGCCCCAGCATTTT; CDR3aa: CASAQMGDQPQHF
d_gene: TRBD2; j_gene: TRBJ2-1; v_gene: TRBV6-1; abundance: once; CDR3nt: TGTGCCACAGCTCGGCGGGAGGAGGACAATGAGCAGTTCTTC; CDR3aa: CATARREEDNEQFF
d_gene: .; j_gene: TRBJ2-5; v_gene: TRBV11-2; abundance: .; CDR3nt: TGTGCCAGCAGCCAGGATCAGGGTCAAGAGACCCAGTACTTC; CDR3aa: CASSQDQGQETQYF
d_gene: .; j_gene: TRBJ2-7; v_gene: TRBV6-6; abundance: .; CDR3nt: TGTGCCAGCAGTTACTTGGGGGCGCCAGAGTCCTACGAGCAGTACTTC; CDR3aa: CASSYLGAPESYEQYF
d_gene: TRBD2; j_gene: TRBJ2-1; v_gene: TRBV2; abundance: .; CDR3nt: TGTGCCAGCAGGGGGAGGGTTGGTAGCGGGATCTACAATGAGCAGTTCTTC; CDR3aa: CASRGRVGSGIYNEQFF
d_gene: .; j_gene: TRBJ2-7; v_gene: TRBV7-2; abundance: few; CDR3nt: TGTGCCAGCAGCGACAGATACGAGCAGTACTTC; CDR3aa: CASSDRYEQYF
d_gene: TRBD2; j_gene: TRBJ2-5; v_gene: TRBV27; abundance: once; CDR3nt: TGTGCCAGCAGGTCACTAGCGAGCCCTGAGACCCAGTACTTC; CDR3aa: CASRSLASPETQYF
d_gene: .; j_gene: TRBJ2-7; v_gene: TRBV7-6; abundance: .; CDR3nt: TGTGCCACAGAAAGACAGGAATCAGGCGAGCAGTACTTC; CDR3aa: CATERQESGEQYF
d_gene: TRBD2; j_gene: TRBJ2-3; v_gene: TRBV9; abundance: .; CDR3nt: TGTGCCAGCAGCGTAGGACTAGCGGGGACGCCTGGCACAGATACGCAGTATTTT; CDR3aa: CASSVGLAGTPGTDTQYF
d_gene: TRBD1; j_gene: TRBJ2-3; v_gene: TRBV11-3; abundance: .; CDR3nt: TGTGCCAGCAGCTTAGGGATCCCCGGGACAGGGGCCTTGGGCACAGATACGCAGTATTTT; CDR3aa: CASSLGIPGTGALGTDTQYF
d_gene: .; j_gene: TRBJ2-3; v_gene: TRBV29-1; abundance: .; CDR3nt: TGCAGCGTTTTTTCGGCCGGTAGCTTCTCTACGCAGTATTTT; CDR3aa: CSVFSAGSFSTQYF